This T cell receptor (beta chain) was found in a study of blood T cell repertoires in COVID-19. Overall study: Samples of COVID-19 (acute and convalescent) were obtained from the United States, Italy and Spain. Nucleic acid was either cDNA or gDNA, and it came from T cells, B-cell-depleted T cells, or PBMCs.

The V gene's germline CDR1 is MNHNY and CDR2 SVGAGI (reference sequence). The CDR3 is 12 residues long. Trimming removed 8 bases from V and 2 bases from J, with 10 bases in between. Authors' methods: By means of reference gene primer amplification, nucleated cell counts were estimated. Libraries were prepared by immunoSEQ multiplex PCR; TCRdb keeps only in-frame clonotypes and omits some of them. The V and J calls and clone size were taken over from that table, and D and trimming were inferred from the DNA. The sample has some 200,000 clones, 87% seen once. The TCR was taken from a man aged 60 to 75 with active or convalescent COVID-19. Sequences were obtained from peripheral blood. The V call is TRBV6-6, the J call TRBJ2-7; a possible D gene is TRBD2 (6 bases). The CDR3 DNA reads TGTGCCAGCGGCGGGGACCCCTACGAGCAGTACTTC. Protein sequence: CASGGDPYEQYF.